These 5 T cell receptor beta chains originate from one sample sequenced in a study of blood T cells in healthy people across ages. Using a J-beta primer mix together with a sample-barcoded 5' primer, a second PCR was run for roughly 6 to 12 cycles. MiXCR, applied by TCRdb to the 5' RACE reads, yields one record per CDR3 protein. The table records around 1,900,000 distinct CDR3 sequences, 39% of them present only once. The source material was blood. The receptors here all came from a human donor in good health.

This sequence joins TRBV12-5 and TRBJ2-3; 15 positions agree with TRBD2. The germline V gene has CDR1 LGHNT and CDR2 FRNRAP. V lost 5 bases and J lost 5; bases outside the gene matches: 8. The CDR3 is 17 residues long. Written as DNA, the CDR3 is TGTGCTAGTGGTAGTGGACTAGCGGGGGGGATGGAAGATACGCAGTATTTT. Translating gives CASGSGLAGGMEDTQYF.

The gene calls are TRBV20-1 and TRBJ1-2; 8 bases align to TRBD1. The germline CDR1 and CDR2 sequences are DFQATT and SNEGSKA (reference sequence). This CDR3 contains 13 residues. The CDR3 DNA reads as TGCACCTCGATTCACAGGGGGAACTATGGCTACACCTTC. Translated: CTSIHRGNYGYTF.

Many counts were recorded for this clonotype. In DNA form, the CDR3 reads TGTGCCAGCGGGACAGGGGGCGAAAAACTGTTTTTT. Its protein product is CASGTGGEKLFF. The rearrangement links TRBV7-2 to TRBJ1-4, with 12 bases matching TRBD1. The germline gives CDR1 SGHTA, CDR2 FQGNSA. V trimming: 8 bases; J trimming: 8 bases; junction bases outside the gene matches: 0. The CDR3 length is 12 residues. The full variable domain, rest sourced from reference TRBV7-2 and TRBJ1-4, is GAGVSQSPSNKVTEKGKDVELRCDPISGHTALYWYRQSLGQGLEFLIYFQGNSAPDKSGLPSDRFSAERTGGSVSTLTIQRTQQEDSAVYLCASGTGGEKLFFGSGTQLSVL.

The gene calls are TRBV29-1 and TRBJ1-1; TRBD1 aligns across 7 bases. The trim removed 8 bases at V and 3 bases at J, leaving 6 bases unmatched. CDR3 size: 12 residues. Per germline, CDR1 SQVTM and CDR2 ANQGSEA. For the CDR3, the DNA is TGCAGCATCTCCAGGGGGTACACTGAAGCTTTCTTT. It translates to CSISRGYTEAFF.

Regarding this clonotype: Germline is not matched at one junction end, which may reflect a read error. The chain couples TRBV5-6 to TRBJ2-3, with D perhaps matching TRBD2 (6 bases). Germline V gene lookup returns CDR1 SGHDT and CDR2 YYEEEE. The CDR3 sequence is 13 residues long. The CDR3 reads CVSSFLAGDTQYF. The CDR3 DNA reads TGTGTCAGCAGCTTCCTGGCGGGGGATACGCAGTATTTT. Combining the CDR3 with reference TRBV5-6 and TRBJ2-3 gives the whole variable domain DAGVTQSPTHLIKTRGQQVTLRCSPKSGHDTVSWYQQALGQGPQFIFQYYEEEERQRGNFPDRFSGHQFPNYSSELNVNALLLGDSALYLCVSSFLAGDTQYFGPGTRLTVL.